This T cell receptor (beta chain) derives from a study of blood T cell repertoires in COVID-19. Germline CDR1 SGHTA, CDR2 FQGNSA. Trimming cost V 3 bases and J 1 base; bases outside gene matches: 6. The CDR3 length is 17 residues. The protocol was immunoSEQ multiplex PCR, while the TCRdb copy is restricted to in-frame clones and leaves out a portion. The sample lists more than 350,000 clones; approximately 90% were seen once. This receptor was identified in a woman aged 45 to 65 who had recovered from COVID-19. This chain connects TRBV7-2 to TRBJ2-3, with 11 nucleotides matching TRBD2. The specimen sequenced was PBMCs or T cells enriched from blood (not recorded which). The CDR3 region has the DNA TGTGCCAGCAGCTTCCTAGCGGGGGGCGGGGGCACAGATACGCAGTATTTT. It specifies CASSFLAGGGGTDTQYF.